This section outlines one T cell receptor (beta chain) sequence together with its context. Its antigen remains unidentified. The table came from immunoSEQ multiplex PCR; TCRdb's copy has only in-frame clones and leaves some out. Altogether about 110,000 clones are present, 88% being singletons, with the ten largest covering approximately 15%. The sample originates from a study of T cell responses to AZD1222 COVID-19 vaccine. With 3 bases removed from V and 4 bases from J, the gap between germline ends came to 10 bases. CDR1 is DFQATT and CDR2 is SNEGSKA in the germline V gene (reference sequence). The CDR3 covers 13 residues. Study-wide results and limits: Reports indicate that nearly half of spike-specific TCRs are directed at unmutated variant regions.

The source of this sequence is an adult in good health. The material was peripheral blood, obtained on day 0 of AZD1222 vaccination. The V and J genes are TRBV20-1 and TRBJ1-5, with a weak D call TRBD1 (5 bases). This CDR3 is CSASVGLNQPQHF. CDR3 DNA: TGCAGTGCTAGTGTGGGGCTAAATCAGCCCCAGCATTTT.